Listed here are 26 T cell receptor beta chains from one sample, sequenced in a study of control samples from healthy donors and cancer patients. TCRdb's copy holds only in-frame clones and misses some; the assay was immunoSEQ multiplex PCR. Of about 150,000 clones listed, just under 95% are singletons. Sequenced input: blood. Receptors originate from a man aged 40-49 years in good health.

This chain connects TRBV30 to TRBJ1-1; a weak D match, TRBD1 (5 bases). The ends were cut back, 0 bases at V and 8 bases at J, with 16 bases in the middle. Germline values: CDR1 GTSNPN, CDR2 SVGIG (reference sequence). The CDR3 is 14 amino acids. In DNA, the CDR3 is TGTGCCTGGAGTGTACTTAGTAGGGGCAGGGAAGCTTTCTTT. Amino acid sequence: CAWSVLSRGREAFF.

This chain connects TRBV5-5 to TRBJ2-2; D is unclear. This CDR3 contains 12 residues. CDR1 SGHKS and CDR2 YYEKEE come from the germline V gene (reference sequence). Between the trimmed V and J ends, which lost 2 bases and 6 bases, there was a span of 5 bases. For the CDR3, the DNA is TGTGCCAGCAGCTTCCATCCCGGGGAGCTGTTTTTT. It translates to CASSFHPGELFF.

A word on this clone: A junction end diverges from the germline sequence, so it may reflect a read error. The chain has TRBV9 and TRBJ2-3, with D perhaps matching TRBD1 (5 bases). Germline assignment: CDR1 SGDLS and CDR2 YYNGEE. The CDR3 sequence is 13 residues long. The CDR3 loop reads CASSARSTVTQYF. The CDR3 nucleotides are TGTGCCAGCAGCGCCCGCTCGACAGTTACGCAGTATTTT.

The CDR3 DNA reads TGTGCCAGCAGCTCAAGCTCCCAGGGATACCAGCCCCAGCATTTT. This translates into CASSSSSQGYQPQHF. The chain joins TRBV2 to TRBJ1-5; D possibly corresponds to TRBD1 (5 bases). Trimming took off 6 bases at V and 7 bases at J, with 19 bases between the two ends. This CDR3 contains 15 residues. Germline V CDR1 and CDR2: SNHLY, FYNNEI.

V gene TRBV7-2 combines with J gene TRBJ2-7, with TRBD2 identical over 11 bases. Germline CDR1 reads SGHTA; CDR2 reads FQGNSA. Losses at the gene ends were 5 bases for V and 5 bases for J; bases not matched to a gene: 8. The CDR3 has 15 residues. CDR3 loop: CASSPRLAGYHEQYF. CDR3 in DNA: TGTGCCAGCAGCCCCCGACTAGCGGGGTACCACGAGCAGTACTTC.

This chain joins TRBV18 and TRBJ2-1, with D possibly matching TRBD2 (5 bases). Looked up from germline, CDR1 is KGHSH and CDR2 is LQKENI. V was pared by 2 bases and J by 4 bases, with 9 bases between. The CDR3 covers 14 residues. CDR3 loop: CASSPDYGYNEQFF. The CDR3 region has the DNA TGTGCCAGCTCACCAGACTACGGTTACAATGAGCAGTTCTTC. Full variable domain (outside the CDR3, taken from reference TRBV18 and TRBJ2-1): NAGVMQNPRHLVRRRGQEARLRCSPMKGHSHVYWYRQLPEEGLKFMVYLQKENIIDESGMPKERFSAEFPKEGPSILRIQQVVRGDSAAYFCASSPDYGYNEQFFGPGTRLTVL.

The chain recombines TRBV29-1 with TRBJ1-4; 9 nucleotides align to TRBD1. V was pared by 4 bases and J by 8 bases, with 8 bases of the junction left unmatched. CDR1 SQVTM and CDR2 ANQGSEA come from the germline V gene. The CDR3 is 14 amino acids. The CDR3 here is CSVVPGQGREKLFF. The CDR3 DNA sequence: TGCAGCGTTGTCCCGGGACAGGGTAGAGAAAAACTGTTTTTT.

This chain joins TRBV29-1 and TRBJ2-3; weak D call: TRBD1 (6 bases). Trimming pared 6 bases from V and 2 bases from J, leaving 15 bases between. Looked up from germline, CDR1 is SQVTM and CDR2 is ANQGSEA. There are 14 residues in the CDR3. The CDR3 spells CSVGRTVNTDTQYF. CDR3 in DNA: TGCAGCGTCGGCCGGACAGTGAACACAGATACGCAGTATTTT.

The rearrangement uses TRBV12-3 or TRBV12-4 and TRBJ2-4, with D possibly called TRBD1 or TRBD2 (7 bases each). The V gene lost 8 bases and the J gene lost 10 bases, with 12 bases spanning the gap. The CDR3 is 11 amino acids. The CDR3 DNA is TGTGCCAGCGGGACAGCGGGGATTCAGTACTTC. Protein product: CASGTAGIQYF.

The V and J genes are TRBV7-2 and TRBJ1-2, with D possibly matching TRBD1 (5 bases). The CDR3 length is 12 residues. The germline gives CDR1 SGHTA, CDR2 FQGNSA. V dropped 5 bases and J dropped 7 bases, with 11 bases sitting between them. The CDR3 spells CASSAMDIGYTF. The DNA for the CDR3 is TGTGCCAGCAGCGCCATGGACATTGGCTACACCTTC.

In its sample, this clone was seen once. This chain links TRBV24-1 with TRBJ2-2; no clear D. V gave up 0 bases and J gave up 4 bases, with 8 bases separating them. The CDR3 is 15 amino acids. CDR1 KGHDR and CDR2 SFDVKD come from the germline V gene. Here the CDR3 reads CATSDLGQTTGELFF. CDR3 sequence (DNA): TGTGCCACCAGTGATTTGGGGCAGACCACCGGGGAGCTGTTTTTT.

The chain links TRBV3-1 (or the pseudogene TRBV3-2) to TRBJ1-3; D may be TRBD1 (5 bases). The germline V gene encodes CDR1 LGHDT and CDR2 YNNKEL (reference sequence). This CDR3 has 15 amino acids. V lost 0 bases and J 2 bases, leaving 8 bases between the germline ends. CDR3 nucleotide sequence: TGTGCCAGCAGCCAAGATAGCAGGGCTGGAAACACCATATATTTT. Translation gives CASSQDSRAGNTIYF.

This clone appeared once. The CDR3 DNA reads as TGTGCCAGCATGCCCGGGACAGGGACCTACGAGCAGTACTTC. Translated: CASMPGTGTYEQYF. The rearrangement joins TRBV6-5 to TRBJ2-7; 9 bases line up with TRBD1. CDR1 is MNHEY, CDR2 SVGAGI, per germline. This CDR3 contains 14 residues. J gave up 2 bases and V 7 bases, and 6 bases lay outside the gene matches.

This chain connects TRBV7-9 to TRBJ1-2; D uncertain. Germline CDR1 reads SEHNR; CDR2 reads FQNEAQ (reference sequence). V gave up 3 bases and J gave up 14 bases, with 16 bases separating them. CDR3 length equals 12 residues. Written as DNA, the CDR3 is TGTGCCAGCAGCTTTGACCGCACTAAAGGGACCTTC. Encoded protein: CASSFDRTKGTF.

The chain links TRBV27 to TRBJ1-5; TRBD1 matches at 7 bases. CDR1 is MNHEY and CDR2 is SMNVEV in the germline V gene (reference sequence). The ends lost 5 bases at V and 2 bases at J; junction bases unmatched: 6. The CDR3 has 15 amino acids. The CDR3 nucleotides are TGTGCCAGCAGTAATACAGGGGAGGGCAATCAGCCCCAGCATTTT. It specifies CASSNTGEGNQPQHF.

CDR3 protein: CASSRQGEFWYGYTF. CDR3 DNA: TGTGCCAGCAGTCGGCAGGGGGAATTTTGGTATGGCTACACCTTC. The genes are TRBV14 and TRBJ1-2; the match to TRBD1 covers 7 bases. Trimming removed 6 bases from V and 5 bases from J; junction bases left unmatched: 12. The germline gives CDR1 SGHDN, CDR2 FVKESK. This CDR3 comprises 15 residues.

This chain joins TRBV5-1 and TRBJ2-6; 7 positions agree with TRBD1. V lost 3 bases, J lost 0 bases, and 9 bases stayed unmatched. Germline lookup yields CDR1 SGHRS and CDR2 YFSETQ. The CDR3 runs to 18 residues. The CDR3 DNA reads TGCGCCAGCAGCTCCACTAGGACAGGCAACTCTGGGGCCAACGTCCTGACTTTC. As protein: CASSSTRTGNSGANVLTF.

The chain uses TRBV27 and TRBJ2-1; D tentatively reads TRBD1 or TRBD2 (6 bases each). The length of the CDR3 is 15 residues. Germline lookup yields CDR1 MNHEY and CDR2 SMNVEV (reference sequence). With 3 bases removed from V and 7 bases from J, the gap between germline ends came to 16 bases. CDR3 protein: CASSLSGGLGNEQFF. The CDR3, as DNA: TGTGCCAGCAGTTTGAGTGGGGGGCTGGGAAATGAGCAGTTCTTC.

The gene calls are TRBV3-1 (or the pseudogene TRBV3-2) and TRBJ1-6; no clear D gene. Germline lookup yields CDR1 LGHDT and CDR2 YNNKEL (reference sequence). The CDR3 consists of 15 residues. The germline V and J ends were trimmed by 1 base and 9 bases, with 13 bases remaining between them. In nucleotides, the CDR3 is TGTGCCAGCAGCCAAGGTCACAGAGGGATTTCACCCCTCCACTTT. It codes for CASSQGHRGISPLHF.

The V gene is TRBV7-9, the J gene TRBJ1-1, with no clear D. Trimming took off 5 bases at V and 4 bases at J, with 11 bases between the two ends. This CDR3 is built from 13 residues. The V gene's germline CDR1 is SEHNR and CDR2 FQNEAQ (reference sequence). This chain's CDR3 is CASSTDLGTEAFF. The CDR3 DNA follows: TGTGCCAGCAGCACGGATCTAGGCACTGAAGCTTTCTTT. Using reference TRBV7-9 and TRBJ1-1 for the parts outside the CDR3, the full variable domain is DTGVSQNPRHKITKRGQNVTFRCDPISEHNRLYWYRQTLGQGPEFLTYFQNEAQLEKSRLLSDRFSAERPKGSFSTLEIQRTEQGDSAMYLCASSTDLGTEAFFGQGTRLTVV.

The CDR3: CASTPVGTDTQYF. In nucleotides, the CDR3 is TGTGCCAGCACCCCGGTGGGGACAGATACGCAGTATTTT. The chain couples TRBV12-3 or TRBV12-4 to TRBJ2-3; D ambiguous. The V end was cut by 7 bases, the J end by 3 bases, with 11 bases between. The CDR3 spans 13 residues.

The CDR3 protein is CASSQGQGKQAFF. The CDR3 bases are TGTGCCAGCAGTCAGGGACAGGGTAAGCAGGCTTTCTTT. The chain is built from TRBV6-5 and TRBJ1-1; 9 nucleotides agree with TRBD1. The length of the CDR3 is 13 residues. The germline V gene has CDR1 MNHEY and CDR2 SVGAGI. The V gene end was trimmed by 5 bases and the J gene end by 11 bases; junction bases not matched to a gene: 9.

This clone was picked up one time. The chain uses TRBV7-6 and TRBJ2-2, with 11 bases matching TRBD1. Germline CDR1 reads SGHVS; CDR2 reads FNYEAQ. Trimming cost V 4 bases and J 6 bases; bases outside gene matches: 19. CDR3 size: 20 residues. The CDR3 DNA is TGTGCCAGCAGCTATAACCCCTTGGGACAGGGGGGAGGTCGGGCCGGGGAGCTGTTTTTT. Translated: CASSYNPLGQGGGRAGELFF.

The CDR3 here is CASTSYLYGANVLTF. As DNA, the CDR3 is TGTGCCAGCACCTCCTACTTATACGGGGCCAACGTCCTGACTTTC. This chain connects TRBV27 to TRBJ2-6; D gene uncertain. Germline loops: CDR1 MNHEY, CDR2 SMNVEV (reference sequence). V lost 7 bases and J 4 bases, leaving 14 bases between the germline ends. There are 15 residues in the CDR3.

The rearrangement uses TRBV24-1 and TRBJ2-2; D is unresolved. With 5 bases removed from V and 5 bases from J, the gap between germline ends came to 8 bases. This CDR3 is built from 13 residues. Germline lookup yields CDR1 KGHDR and CDR2 SFDVKD. The CDR3 nucleotides are TGTGCCACCAGTGCCCAAGGGACCGGGGAGCTGTTTTTT. It yields the protein CATSAQGTGELFF.

This rearrangement joins TRBV18 to TRBJ1-5; the D is unclear. The CDR3 consists of 14 residues. Trimming pared 2 bases from V and 4 bases from J, leaving 9 bases between. The germline V gene encodes CDR1 KGHSH and CDR2 LQKENI. The CDR3 coding sequence is TGTGCCAGCTCACCAGGACCGGGGAATCAGCCCCAGCATTTT. Residues: CASSPGPGNQPQHF.